This T cell receptor (beta chain) was profiled in a study of early T cells in non-severe SARS-CoV-2 infection. Germline loops: CDR1 LGHDT, CDR2 YNNKEL (reference sequence). This CDR3 is built from 12 residues. One entry per CDR3 protein results from TCRdb running MiXCR on the 5' RACE reads. The repertoire includes more than 40,000 distinct CDR3 sequences, 4% of them detected once, and around 2.8% sits in the top ten. This clonotype was seen ten or more times. An end of the junction differs from the germline gene, which may be a read error. This chain uses TRBV3-1 with TRBJ2-7, with D maybe TRBD1 (6 bases). Sequencing used whole blood. The sequence derives from an adult who was a healthcare worker with PCR-confirmed SARS-CoV-2 infection or an uninfected control (not recorded which). In DNA, the CDR3 is TGTGCCAGCGGCCAGGGGTTGCGCGAGCAGTACTTC. Protein sequence: CASGQGLREQYF.